This is a list of T cell receptor beta chains from one sample in a study of blood T cell repertoires in COVID-19. Assay: immunoSEQ multiplex PCR; the TCRdb copy retains only in-frame clones and omits some. The data contain about 230,000 clones, roughly 84% of them singletons. The specimen sequenced was peripheral blood. Source of these receptors: a woman between 35 and 50 years old who had recovered from COVID-19. Each CDR3 is given with its conserved first and last residue. Fields, in order: V gene, D gene, CDR3 length, J gene, CDR3 protein. A D gene is named only where the DNA matches it firmly.

V: TRBV6-6
D: -
length: 13
J: TRBJ1-5
CDR3: CATQDYSNQPQHF

V: TRBV6-2/TRBV6-3
D: TRBD1
length: 15
J: TRBJ1-5
CDR3: CASSRWTGSSQPQHF

V: TRBV19
D: -
length: 15
J: TRBJ2-6
CDR3: CASIDWRSGANVLTF

V: TRBV5-1
D: -
length: 15
J: TRBJ1-1
CDR3: CASSLWAGGNTEAFF

V: TRBV7-2
D: -
length: 13
J: TRBJ2-7
CDR3: CASAIGALHEQYF

V: TRBV19
D: -
length: 13
J: TRBJ1-5
CDR3: CASSLRGGEPQHF

V: TRBV10-3
D: TRBD1
length: 13
J: TRBJ1-2
CDR3: CATLGTANYGYTF

V: TRBV29-1
D: -
length: 13
J: TRBJ1-4
CDR3: CSVEDTGWEKLFF

V: TRBV3-1/TRBV3-2
D: -
length: 14
J: TRBJ2-2
CDR3: CASSDLAVTGELFF

V: TRBV11-2
D: -
length: 15
J: TRBJ2-7
CDR3: CASSLARGSHYEQYF

V: TRBV3-1/TRBV3-2
D: -
length: 14
J: TRBJ2-7
CDR3: CASSQEGLPYEQYF

V: TRBV5-1
D: TRBD1
length: 13
J: TRBJ2-5
CDR3: CASSLDRGGTQYF

V: TRBV5-8
D: -
length: 14
J: TRBJ2-5
CDR3: CASSLLRSQETQYF

V: TRBV9
D: TRBD1
length: 16
J: TRBJ1-5
CDR3: CASSVATGASNQPQHF

V: TRBV28
D: -
length: 16
J: TRBJ1-2
CDR3: CASSLTNTRDTYGYTF

V: TRBV7-9
D: TRBD1
length: 13
J: TRBJ1-2
CDR3: CASSPGTDYGYTF

V: TRBV9
D: TRBD1
length: 13
J: TRBJ2-5
CDR3: CASSEGGRETQYF

V: TRBV7-2
D: -
length: 14
J: TRBJ2-3
CDR3: CASSLARASDTQYF

V: TRBV10-3
D: -
length: 17
J: TRBJ1-1
CDR3: CAISESTGGAGNTEAFF

V: TRBV4-1
D: -
length: 16
J: TRBJ2-5
CDR3: CASSQDWTGVGETQYF

V: TRBV11-2
D: TRBD1
length: 15
J: TRBJ1-2
CDR3: CASSRWGTAQDGYTF

V: TRBV19
D: TRBD1
length: 12
J: TRBJ2-7
CDR3: CASSTRTGEQYF

V: TRBV6-2/TRBV6-3
D: -
length: 14
J: TRBJ1-1
CDR3: CASSYLTVNTEAFF

V: TRBV5-6
D: -
length: 14
J: TRBJ1-3
CDR3: CASSTTGSGNTIYF

V: TRBV19
D: TRBD1
length: 13
J: TRBJ2-2
CDR3: CASTGQGAGELFF

V: TRBV7-2
D: TRBD2
length: 15
J: TRBJ2-1
CDR3: CASSLTTLAGVEQFF

V: TRBV2
D: -
length: 13
J: TRBJ2-2
CDR3: CASSESGGGELFF

V: TRBV25-1
D: -
length: 13
J: TRBJ2-3
CDR3: CASSFGGPDTQYF

V: TRBV6-1
D: -
length: 13
J: TRBJ2-3
CDR3: CASSETPIDTQYF

V: TRBV18
D: TRBD1
length: 15
J: TRBJ2-1
CDR3: CASSPGQGAGNEQFF

V: TRBV7-9
D: TRBD1
length: 14
J: TRBJ1-2
CDR3: CASSLTTGPGGYTF

V: TRBV11-2
D: -
length: 13
J: TRBJ2-7
CDR3: CASSREPGNEQYF

V: TRBV4-3
D: -
length: 16
J: TRBJ2-3
CDR3: CASPLTRGICTDTQYF

V: TRBV30
D: -
length: 12
J: TRBJ2-7
CDR3: CALHKGPYEQYF

V: TRBV6-1
D: -
length: 17
J: TRBJ1-6
CDR3: CASSEYLLGSSFPPLHF

V: TRBV3-1/TRBV3-2
D: -
length: 13
J: TRBJ1-1
CDR3: CASSQELRTEAFF

V: TRBV4-3
D: -
length: 15
J: TRBJ1-4
CDR3: CASSQDRSKNEKLFF

V: TRBV10-2
D: TRBD2
length: 16
J: TRBJ2-1
CDR3: CASSDPGLARYNEQFF

V: TRBV7-2
D: -
length: 13
J: TRBJ1-1
CDR3: CASSNQGHTEAFF

V: TRBV18
D: -
length: 14
J: TRBJ1-1
CDR3: CASSPAGGLTEAFF